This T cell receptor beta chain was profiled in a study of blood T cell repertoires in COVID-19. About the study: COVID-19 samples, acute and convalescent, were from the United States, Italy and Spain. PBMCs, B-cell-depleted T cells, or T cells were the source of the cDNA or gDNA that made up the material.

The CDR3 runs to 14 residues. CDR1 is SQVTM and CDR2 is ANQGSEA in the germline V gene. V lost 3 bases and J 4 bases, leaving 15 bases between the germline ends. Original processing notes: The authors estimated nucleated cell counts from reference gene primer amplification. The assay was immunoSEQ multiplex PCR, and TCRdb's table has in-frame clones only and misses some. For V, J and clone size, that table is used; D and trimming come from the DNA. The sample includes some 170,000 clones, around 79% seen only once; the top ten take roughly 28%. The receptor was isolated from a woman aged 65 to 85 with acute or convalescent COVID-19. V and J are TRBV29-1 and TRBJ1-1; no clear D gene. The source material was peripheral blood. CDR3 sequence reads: CSVEFGGSGTEAFF. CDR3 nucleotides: TGCAGCGTTGAGTTCGGAGGGAGTGGCACTGAAGCTTTCTTT.